Presented here are 19 T cell receptor beta chains from one specimen sequenced in a study of vaccination and CD4 T cells after COVID-19. Treatment here: roughly 10-day PBMC culture with coronavirus spike peptide pools or control peptides (ViraFEST assay). Antigens of these TCRs are unknown. With the Oncomine TCR Beta short-read assay, DNA from cultured CD4+ T cells was sequenced. TCRdb reprocessed the PCR reads via MiXCR and lists one record per CDR3 protein. The repertoire holds about 5,700 distinct CDR3 sequences, with approximately 29% as singletons. The source was CD4+ T cells from blood, cultured in vitro, collected after SARS-CoV-2 vaccination. The source is a human donor who had recovered from COVID-19.

By share, this clonotype counts as medium-sized. The V gene is TRBV7-2, the J gene TRBJ2-7; the D is unclear. Trimming took off 5 bases at V and 0 bases at J, with 8 bases between the two ends. This CDR3 region has 13 residues. The germline V gene encodes CDR1 SGHTA and CDR2 FQGNSA. The CDR3 spells CASSAPSSYEQYF. The DNA of the CDR3 is TGTGCCAGCAGCGCCCCGTCCTCCTACGAGCAGTACTTC.

The V call is TRBV20-1, the J call TRBJ1-2; 8 bases agree with TRBD1. This CDR3 spans 15 amino acids. V shed 3 bases, J shed 4 bases, and the junction held 10 bases outside the gene matches. The germline V gene encodes CDR1 DFQATT and CDR2 SNEGSKA (reference sequence). Here the CDR3 reads CSARGPTGGAYGYTF. As DNA, the CDR3 is TGCAGTGCTAGGGGCCCCACAGGGGGGGCCTATGGCTACACCTTC.

The chain carries TRBV6-1 and TRBJ1-5; D unclear. V was pared by 7 bases and J by 0 bases, with 13 bases between. This CDR3 spans 15 amino acids. Per germline, CDR1 MNHNS and CDR2 SASEGT. This CDR3 reads CASMVPGNSNQPQHF. CDR3 bases: TGTGCCAGCATGGTGCCGGGGAATAGCAATCAGCCCCAGCATTTT.

There are a few counts of this clonotype. The chain employs TRBV7-2 and TRBJ1-5; D gene unclear. CDR3 length: 13 residues. CDR1 is SGHTA, CDR2 FQGNSA, per germline. V lost 2 bases and J lost 4, with 6 bases in between. The CDR3 nucleotides are TGTGCCAGCAGCTTACGGGGAAATCAGCCCCAGCATTTT. Its translation is CASSLRGNQPQHF.

This chain uses TRBV7-2 with TRBJ2-7; TRBD2 is a possible D gene (7 bases). Trimming stripped 5 bases from V and 1 base from J, with 15 bases between. Germline-derived CDR1 and CDR2 are SGHTA and FQGNSA. The CDR3 contains 15 residues. The DNA of the CDR3 is TGTGCCAGCAGCCGAGGGGGGGGTACTTCCTACGAGCAGTACTTC. As protein: CASSRGGGTSYEQYF.

This clonotype was seen more than once but under ten times. The chain couples TRBV6-1 to TRBJ2-7; TRBD1 aligns across 7 bases. Germline CDR1 is MNHNS and CDR2 is SASEGT. This CDR3 comprises 12 residues. J was trimmed by 4 bases and V by 5 bases; bases with no gene match: 2. This CDR3 reads CASSPQGYEQYF. CDR3 in DNA: TGTGCCAGCAGTCCACAGGGGTACGAGCAGTACTTC.

This clonotype has just a few counts. V usage is TRBV9 and J usage is TRBJ2-5; TRBD1 agrees at 8 bases. Germline-derived CDR1 and CDR2 are SGDLS and YYNGEE. J lost 5 bases, V lost 4 bases, and 7 bases had no gene match. The CDR3 spans 14 residues. Here the CDR3 DNA reads TGTGCCAGCAGCACCCGGACAGGGAGGGAGACCCAGTACTTC. Its protein product is CASSTRTGRETQYF.

The V gene is TRBV11-2, the J gene TRBJ2-7; D unresolved. The germline V gene encodes CDR1 SGHAT and CDR2 FQNNGV. V dropped 0 bases and J dropped 4 bases, with 7 bases sitting between them. CDR3 length equals 13 residues. The CDR3 is CASSLDPRYEQYF. The CDR3 region has the DNA TGTGCCAGCAGCTTAGACCCCAGATACGAGCAGTACTTC.

This clonotype was seen a few times. This sequence joins TRBV24-1 and TRBJ2-3; D is possibly TRBD1 (6 bases). From germline, CDR1 is KGHDR and CDR2 SFDVKD. The CDR3 has 14 amino acids. Trimming took 4 bases from V and 4 from J, leaving 11 bases between them. The CDR3 sequence is CATSDRTVADTQYF. For the CDR3, the DNA is TGTGCCACCAGTGACCGGACAGTGGCAGATACGCAGTATTTT.

This clonotype turned up a few times. Written as DNA, the CDR3 is TGTGCCAGCAGCTTAGGGGGCAGGGGGGAATACGAGCAGTACTTC. Translation: CASSLGGRGEYEQYF. The chain links TRBV7-2 to TRBJ2-7; maybe TRBD1 (7 bases). V was shortened by 1 base and J by 4 bases, with 14 bases between the two germline ends. The CDR3 has 15 residues. Germline-derived CDR1 and CDR2 are SGHTA and FQGNSA.

This clonotype was seen more than once but under ten times. V and J are TRBV6-5 and TRBJ1-2; 7 nucleotides agree with TRBD1. After removal of 1 base from V and 2 bases from J, the junction contained 4 bases not matched to a gene. CDR3 size: 15 residues. Germline CDR1 and CDR2: MNHEY and SVGAGI. The CDR3 sequence is CASSYYAGGNYGYTF. Written as DNA, the CDR3 is TGTGCCAGCAGTTACTACGCAGGGGGGAACTATGGCTACACCTTC.

The V call is TRBV18, the J call TRBJ2-5, with 11 bases lining up with TRBD2. This CDR3 region has 15 residues. Germline CDR1 KGHSH, CDR2 LQKENI. Trimming removed 10 bases from V and 1 base from J; junction bases left unmatched: 8. CDR3: CATTSSGGPQETQYF. DNA of the CDR3: TGTGCCACCACCTCTAGCGGGGGGCCCCAAGAGACCCAGTACTTC.

This sequence joins TRBV12-3 or TRBV12-4 and TRBJ2-5; D call uncertain. This CDR3 comprises 12 residues. V lost 6 bases and J 1 base, leaving 6 bases between the germline ends. The CDR3 loop is CASRRGQETQYF. CDR3 DNA: TGTGCCAGCAGACGTGGCCAAGAGACCCAGTACTTC.

This clonotype was seen only a few times. CDR3 nucleotides: TGTGCCAGCAGCTTTAGGGTGACAGGGATATCCTACGAGCAGTACTTC. The encoded protein is CASSFRVTGISYEQYF. The genes are TRBV7-4 and TRBJ2-7, with 7 nucleotides matching TRBD1. This CDR3 has 16 residues. CDR1 SGHVT and CDR2 SQSDAQ come from the germline V gene. Germline trimming cut 3 bases from V and 1 base from J; bases unmatched to any gene: 9.

This clonotype has a handful of counts. V is TRBV24-1 and J is TRBJ2-1, with TRBD2 matching over 8 bases. J gave up 7 bases and V 4 bases, and 11 bases lay outside the gene matches. The CDR3 loop spans 16 amino acids. From germline, CDR1 is KGHDR and CDR2 SFDVKD. The CDR3 sequence is CATSDPGLGLSNEQFF. Written as DNA, the CDR3 is TGTGCCACCAGTGACCCGGGACTAGGATTATCAAATGAGCAGTTCTTC.

This clonotype is labeled medium-sized (0.01 to 0.1%). The rearrangement joins TRBV27 to TRBJ1-2; TRBD1 matches at 7 bases. The CDR3 runs 14 residues. The trim removed 5 bases at V and 4 bases at J, leaving 7 bases unmatched. Germline lookup yields CDR1 MNHEY and CDR2 SMNVEV (reference sequence). The CDR3 DNA reads TGTGCCAGCAGTACCAGGACAGGTCGCTATGGCTACACCTTC. Its protein product is CASSTRTGRYGYTF.

V gene TRBV29-1 combines with J gene TRBJ2-3, with 7 bases lining up with TRBD1. The J segment lost 4 bases and the V segment lost 6 bases, leaving 7 bases of the junction unmatched. The CDR3 runs 13 residues. In germline, CDR1 is SQVTM, CDR2 ANQGSEA. For the CDR3, the DNA is TGCAGCGTCCAAAGACAGGGTCCAGATACGCAGTATTTT. It is translated as CSVQRQGPDTQYF.

This chain uses TRBV20-1 with TRBJ2-6, with D maybe TRBD2 (5 bases). CDR1 and CDR2 from the germline V gene are DFQATT and SNEGSKA (reference sequence). The CDR3 covers 17 residues. Trimming took 4 bases from V and 0 from J, leaving 16 bases between them. The CDR3: CSATPDFAFSGANVLTF. For the CDR3, the DNA is TGCAGTGCTACCCCGGACTTCGCGTTCTCTGGGGCCAACGTCCTGACTTTC.

By proportion, this clonotype is medium-sized. J is TRBJ2-7 and V is TRBV7-2; no firm D call. The CDR3 contains 13 residues. CDR1 and CDR2 from the germline V gene are SGHTA and FQGNSA. V lost 5 bases, J lost 2 bases, and 10 bases lay in between. CDR3 nucleotides: TGTGCCAGCAGCCCACCTCCCCCCTACGAGCAGTACTTC. The encoded protein is CASSPPPPYEQYF.